The present entry profiles one T cell receptor beta chain with its context. The antigen is not known. Some clones are missing from TCRdb's copy, which holds only in-frame ones; the method was immunoSEQ multiplex PCR. Of about 60,000 clones in the sample, 75% to 85% were seen once. This record comes from a study of OX40 agonist ivuxolimab in advanced cancers. Study-wide results and limits: Low clonal expansion, among the lowest seen, marked partial responders at 0.1-3.0 mg/kg. The study found that CD8+ T cells averaged more expanded clones than CD4+.

Germline V gives CDR1 LNHDA, CDR2 SQIVND (reference sequence). CDR3 length: 18 amino acids. Trimming removed 4 bases from V and 0 bases from J, with 16 bases in between. Autoimmune disease history or systemic immunosuppression was exclusionary. The material sequenced was CD4+ or CD8+ T cells sorted from blood, taken in a trial of the OX40 agonist ivuxolimab. The sequence was obtained from an adult with an advanced solid tumor such as melanoma, head and neck, liver or kidney cancer. The chain recombines TRBV19 with TRBJ2-6, with D maybe TRBD1 (6 bases). The CDR3 nucleotides read TGTGCCAGTAGTACTACAGGGAGAGGGAGCTCTGGGGCCAACGTCCTGACTTTC. It specifies CASSTTGRGSSGANVLTF.